The next 17 T cell receptor beta chains were all read from a single sample in a study of tumor and adjacent non-tumor tissue in lung cancer. RNA was extracted from bulk tissue without any cell sorting. More than 3 cm separated this lung sample from the edge of the tumor. The library came from three nested PCR rounds adapted from ARM-PCR protocols. TCRdb called the multiplex PCR reads again in MiXCR, with one record for every CDR3 protein. The sample has some 95,000 distinct CDR3 sequences; about 80% are singletons. Sequencing was done on a sample of distant non-tumor lung tissue. Source of these receptors: a man in his 60s with small cell lung cancer.

Worth noting for this clonotype: A much larger clone differs from this one at a single base, so this may be a read error. This chain uses TRBV13 with TRBJ1-4; D remains ambiguous. Trimming shortened V by 3 bases and J by 0 bases, and 5 bases separated the two germline ends. Germline loops: CDR1 PRHDT, CDR2 FYEKMQ (reference sequence). The CDR3 spans 14 residues. CDR3 nucleotide sequence: TGTGCCAGCAGCTTCATGACAACTAATGAAAAACTGTTTTTT. The encoded protein is CASSFMTTNEKLFF. Filled out from reference TRBV13 and TRBJ1-4, the complete variable domain reads AAGVIQSPRHLIKEKRETATLKCYPIPRHDTVYWYQQGPGQDPQFLISFYEKMQSDKGSIPDRFSAQQFSDYHSELNMSSLELGDSALYFCASSFMTTNEKLFFGSGTQLSVL.

On this clonotype itself: Germline is not matched at one junction end, which may reflect a read error. The chain carries TRBV11-2 and TRBJ2-1, with D maybe TRBD1 (5 bases). This CDR3 has 17 amino acids. Germline V CDR1 and CDR2: SGHAT, FQNNGV. CDR3 DNA sequence: TGTGACAGCAGCTTAGTGACAGCCCAGAGCTCCTACAATGAGCAGCTATTC. Residues: CDSSLVTAQSSYNEQLF.

About this clonotype: This likely comes from a read error, as the CDR3 has no conserved phenylalanine or tryptophan at its end. J is TRBJ1-1 and V is TRBV11-3; the D gene is possibly TRBD1 (5 bases). Germline-derived CDR1 and CDR2 are SGHNT and YENEEA. V lost 5 bases and J 2 bases, leaving 12 bases between the germline ends. The CDR3 has 14 amino acids. CDR3 bases: TGTGCCAGCAGCCTGCGGGGGATTAACACTGAAGCTTTCTTA. Its translation is CASSLRGINTEAFL.

Worth noting for this clonotype: One end of the junction is discordant with germline, which a read error may explain. The chain recombines TRBV5-6 with TRBJ1-2, with no clear D. CDR1 and CDR2 from the germline V gene are SGHDT and YYEEEE. This CDR3 region has 12 residues. In DNA form, the CDR3 reads TGTGCCAGCTGCTTTGTTACCTATGGCTACACCTTC. Its translation: CASCFVTYGYTF.

Comments on this clonotype: The CDR3 ends on some other residue instead of the conserved phenylalanine or tryptophan, so this is likely a read error. The genes are TRBV6-1 and TRBJ2-2; D gene uncertain. CDR1 is MNHNS, CDR2 SASEGT, per germline. The V and J ends lost 5 bases and 7 bases respectively, with 14 bases between them. This CDR3 region has 14 residues. The CDR3, as DNA: TGTGCCAGCAGTCCTGGCAGAGAAATCGGGGAGCTGTTTTCT. The encoded protein is CASSPGREIGELFS.

As to this clonotype: A junction end diverges from the germline sequence, so it may reflect a read error. The gene calls are TRBV5-1 and TRBJ2-3; unclear D gene. Germline V gene data show CDR1 as SGHRS and CDR2 as YFSETQ. CDR3 length equals 14 residues. Here the CDR3 reads CASSRLVTTDTQYF. The CDR3 bases are TGTGCCAGCAGCCGGCTAGTCACCACAGATACGCAGTATTTT.

The CDR3 sequence: CASSCNTIYF. CDR3 nucleotide sequence: TGTGCCAGCAGCTGCAACACCATATATTTT. This chain joins TRBV4-2 and TRBJ1-3; D uncertain. Germline V gives CDR1 LGHNA, CDR2 YNFKEQ. This CDR3 region has 10 residues. V was trimmed by 5 bases and J by 7 bases, leaving 3 bases between them.

This clonotype was seen only once. The junction does not match germline at one end; this may be a read error. The chain is built from TRBV5-6 and TRBJ1-1; 7 nucleotides agree with TRBD1. The V gene's germline CDR1 is SGHDT and CDR2 YYEEEE. CDR3 length equals 16 residues. The CDR3 sequence is CASILVSGTANTEAFF. DNA for the CDR3: TGTGCCAGCATCTTGGTCTCCGGGACAGCGAACACTGAAGCCTTCTTT.

V and J are TRBV10-2 and TRBJ1-1; no clear D gene. The CDR3 extends over 13 amino acids. The ends were cut back, 6 bases at V and 7 bases at J, with 15 bases in the middle. Germline CDR1 WSHSY, CDR2 SAAADI. The CDR3 DNA reads as TGCGCCAGCAGCCCCGGCATGAACGTTGAAGCTTTCTTT. Its translation is CASSPGMNVEAFF.

To note about this clonotype: At one end the junction does not follow the germline gene, possibly because of a read error. The J gene is TRBJ2-7, the V gene TRBV4-2, with 13 bases lining up with TRBD2. The CDR3 has 19 residues. From germline, CDR1 is LGHNA and CDR2 YNFKEQ. CDR3 protein: CASSQETSGRNTYSYEQYF. The CDR3 coding sequence is TGTGCCAGCAGTCAAGAGACTAGCGGGAGGAACACCTACTCCTACGAGCAGTACTTC.

As to this clonotype: At one of its ends the junction is not consistent with the germline gene, which may arise from a read error. The chain combines TRBV12-3 or TRBV12-4 with TRBJ2-2, with a possible D match to TRBD1 (5 bases). This CDR3 spans 15 amino acids. The CDR3 region is CVSSFPGADTGELFF. CDR3 sequence (DNA): TGTGTCAGCAGTTTCCCTGGGGCAGACACCGGGGAGCTGTTTTTT.

Worth noting for this clonotype: Compared with germline, one end of the junction differs, possibly owing to a read error. The chain is built from TRBV6-1 and TRBJ2-1, with 15 positions matching TRBD2. Germline loops: CDR1 MNHNS, CDR2 SASEGT. The CDR3 consists of 17 residues. The CDR3 spells CAGSRPRTSGRANEQFF. The CDR3 DNA reads as TGTGCCGGCAGTCGTCCCCGGACTAGCGGGAGGGCGAATGAGCAGTTCTTC.

Of note for this clonotype: The germline gene is not matched at one end of the junction; a read error may be the cause. The V and J genes are TRBV5-1 and TRBJ1-5, with D uncertain. Germline CDR1 SGHRS, CDR2 YFSETQ. The CDR3 is 14 amino acids. The DNA for the CDR3 is TGCGCCAACAGCTTGGTGGGTGGTGGTCAGCCCCACCATTTT. Amino acids: CANSLVGGGQPHHF.

As regards this clonotype: Mismatch with germline at one junction end may stem from a read error. This sequence joins TRBV11-2 and TRBJ2-2, with TRBD1 identical over 8 bases. The germline V gene encodes CDR1 SGHAT and CDR2 FQNNGV. This CDR3 is built from 14 residues. CDR3 coding DNA: TGTGTCAGCATGACCTACAGGGGGGTCGGGGAGCTGTTTTTT. Protein product: CVSMTYRGVGELFF.

Details on this clonotype: This CDR3 fails to terminate in the conserved phenylalanine or tryptophan, so it likely reflects a read error. The rearrangement joins TRBV20-1 to TRBJ1-2; D not certain. The CDR3 extends over 14 amino acids. Trimming pared 6 bases from V and 5 bases from J, leaving 19 bases between. Per the germline V gene, CDR1 is DFQATT and CDR2 is SNEGSKA (reference sequence). The DNA for the CDR3 is TGCAGTGCACCTAGGAGGGTCAGAGAATATGGCTACACCTCC. Amino acids: CSAPRRVREYGYTS.

As regards this clonotype: The final CDR3 position lacks the conserved phenylalanine or tryptophan, pointing to a likely read error. The V call is TRBV12-3 or TRBV12-4, the J call TRBJ1-5, with TRBD1 matching over 10 bases. CDR3 length equals 16 residues. V gave up 5 bases and J gave up 3 bases; unmatched junction bases: 7. As DNA, the CDR3 is TGTGCCAGCAGTCTCCAGACAGGGGGCTACAATCAGCCCCAGCATCCT. This sequence encodes CASSLQTGGYNQPQHP.

This clonotype was found a few times. The chain carries TRBV7-8 and TRBJ1-5; possible D gene TRBD1, 6 bases. The CDR3 is 16 residues long. The germline V gene encodes CDR1 SGHVS and CDR2 FQNEAQ. V gave up 5 bases and J gave up 7 bases, with 21 bases separating them. CDR3 in DNA: TGTGCCAGCAGCCCCTCTAGAACAGGGAGAGCACAGCCCCAGCATTTT. It encodes CASSPSRTGRAQPQHF.